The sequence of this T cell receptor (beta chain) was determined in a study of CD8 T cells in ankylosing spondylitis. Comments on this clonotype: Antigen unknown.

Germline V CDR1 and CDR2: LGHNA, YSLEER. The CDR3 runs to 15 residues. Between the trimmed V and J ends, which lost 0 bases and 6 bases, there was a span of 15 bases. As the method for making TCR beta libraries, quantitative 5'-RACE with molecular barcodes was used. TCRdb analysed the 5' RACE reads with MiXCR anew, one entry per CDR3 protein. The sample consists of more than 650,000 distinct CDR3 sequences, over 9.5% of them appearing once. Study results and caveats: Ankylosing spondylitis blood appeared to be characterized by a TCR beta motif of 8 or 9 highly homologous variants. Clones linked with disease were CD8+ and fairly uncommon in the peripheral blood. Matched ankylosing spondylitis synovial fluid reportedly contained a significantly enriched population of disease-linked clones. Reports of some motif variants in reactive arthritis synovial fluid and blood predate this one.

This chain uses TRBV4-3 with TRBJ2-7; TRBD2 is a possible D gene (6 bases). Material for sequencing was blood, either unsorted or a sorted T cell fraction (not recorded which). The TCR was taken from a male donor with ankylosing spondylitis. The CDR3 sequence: CASSQELGGDAEQYF. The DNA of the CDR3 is TGCGCCAGCAGCCAAGAATTAGGAGGGGATGCCGAGCAGTACTTC.